This T cell receptor beta chain was profiled in a study of blood T cells in healthy people across ages (dated by TCRdb to the mid-2010s). Turning to the overall study: In model experiments, roughly one uniquely barcoded TCR beta cDNA molecule per two T cells was captured by template switching. Age-related changes in TCR beta repertoire diversity were measured in the study by deep sequencing normalized with unique cDNA molecular identifiers. Two additional independent replicas of 1 million unique cDNA reads from the same blood draw were analyzed for two donors (one aged 18 to 29 and one aged 80 or older). Four age groups were formed from the donors: young (average approximately 17 years), middle-aged (around 41), aged (approximately 60) and long-lived (about 80). Donors of different ages were randomly distributed across sequencing lanes to avoid experimental bias. Results the study describes overall, beyond this receptor: There was a strong correlation between observed TCR beta diversity and the percentage of naive T cells measured by flow cytometry. Since profiling was done on bulk unsorted PBMCs, naive and antigen-experienced compartments could not be conclusively compared. Because the CMV infection status of the donors was unknown, age-related changes in expanded clonotypes may potentially have been confounded. Estimates of total diversity based on one million sequenced T cells were regarded as lower bounds and as underestimates. Compared with the aged group, the long-lived group had more naive CD4+ T cells, fewer expanded clones and increased TCR diversity, suggesting age selection. Observed TCR beta diversity per million T cells fell roughly linearly with age, and a significant reduction was already apparent by age around 40.

Receptors were amplified or captured by 5' RACE. Sequencing used an Illumina HiSeq 2500. A second PCR of about 6 to 12 cycles was run with a J-beta primer mix and a sample-barcoded 5' primer. Each TCR beta cDNA molecule received a unique molecular identifier from a template-switch 5' adaptor carrying 12 random nucleotides. At least 2.5 million CDR3-containing paired-end reads were obtained from each sample. All of the RNA was converted into first-strand cDNA using the Mint cDNA synthesis kit, with a TRBC-specific oligonucleotide serving as the primer. Following uracil-DNA glycosylase treatment, all cDNA underwent a first 18-cycle PCR with the universal primers M1SS and BC2_uni_R. As for how the authors treated the data: For normalization, 1 million high-quality reads were randomly selected from each sample, with every read carrying a distinct molecular identifier. Reads sharing molecular identifiers were discarded rather than binned into consensus sequences. MiTCR, with a Q25 quality threshold and the strictest error-elimination algorithm, was used for CDR3 identification, clonotype clustering and error correction. A nonparametric unseen species model using Euler transformation provided a lower-bound estimate of total TCR beta diversity. Starting from the raw public reads, TCRdb applied fastp trimming at Q25, assembled clones with MiXCR and retained in-frame beta chains. Entries that share a CDR3 protein sequence are merged under the most common genes and DNA. The V and J calls shown here were made by TCRdb, not taken from the authors' results. The sample data list approximately 880,000 distinct CDR3 sequences, and roughly 43% of these were observed just once. 13% of the sample belongs to the ten largest clones.

The germline ends are 13 bases apart after V is trimmed by 0 bases and J by 10 bases. From the cysteine up to the phenylalanine, the CDR3 has a length of 14 residues. The read is trimmed to its CDR3 DNA, 42 bases read in frame from base 1. CDR1 and CDR2, per the germline V gene (reference sequence), are MNHNY and SVGAGI. The roughly 42 donors, aged about 6 to 95 years, were systemically healthy Caucasian individuals from Russia. Each donor gave approximately 9.3 milliliters of peripheral blood, collected into EDTA-treated Vacutainer tubes. Ficoll-Paque density-gradient centrifugation was used to isolate PBMCs, with at least 6 million per sample. Total RNA was extracted from PBMCs with Trizol reagent, with at least 5 micrograms obtained per sample. For every donor, an aliquot of PBMCs went through flow cytometry to measure the percentages of naive CD45RAhigh/CD27high T cells. As concerns this clonotype: This clone's antigen is unknown. Per-base quality was not reported, and no clone a single base away is much larger than it.

The V gene is TRBV6-6 and the J gene is TRBJ2-1, with an unclear D gene assignment. This TCR was recovered from a man under 40 in good health. Sequences were obtained from blood. The encoded CDR3 is CASSYSGQSSEQFF. In nucleotide form, the sequence is TGTGCCAGCAGTTACTCAGGCCAGTCGAGCGAGCAGTTCTTC.